These 15 T cell receptor beta chains came from one sample sequenced in a study of preoperative IRX-2 immunotherapy in early breast cancer. TCRdb keeps only in-frame clones here, not all; method: immunoSEQ multiplex PCR. The table has about 98,000 clones, approximately 90% seen once; the top ten hold roughly 1.9%. Documented treatment: preoperative locoregional IRX-2 cytokine immunotherapy. The sequencing used tumor tissue, collected after IRX-2 immunotherapy. The source of these receptors is a human donor with breast cancer.

This clone is a singleton in its sample. The chain combines TRBV28 with TRBJ1-2; perhaps TRBD1 as D (6 bases). Germline lookup yields CDR1 MDHEN and CDR2 SYDVKM. CDR3 size: 13 residues. The V and J ends lost 4 bases and 4 bases respectively, with 10 bases between them. The CDR3 sequence is CASSYREGYGYTF. CDR3 bases: TGTGCCAGCAGTTACAGGGAGGGCTATGGCTACACCTTC.

The V gene is TRBV19, the J gene TRBJ1-1; D is undetermined. CDR3 size: 12 residues. Trimming removed 3 bases from V and 4 bases from J, with 6 bases in between. Germline CDR1 reads LNHDA; CDR2 reads SQIVND (reference sequence). DNA of the CDR3: TGTGCCAGTAGTATGCTCCGCACTGAAGCTTTCTTT. Its translation is CASSMLRTEAFF.

The chain employs TRBV6-4 and TRBJ2-6, with D uncertain. CDR3 length equals 11 residues. Germline CDR1 reads MRHNA; CDR2 reads SNTAGT. CDR3 amino acids: CASTGANVLTF. Written as DNA, the CDR3 is TGTGCTTCTACGGGGGCCAACGTCCTGACTTTC.

The chain recombines TRBV29-1 with TRBJ2-5; TRBD2 matches at 11 bases. The CDR3 consists of 13 residues. The junction had 6 bases not matched to a gene; V was cut back by 7 bases and J by 5 bases. Germline-derived CDR1 and CDR2 are SQVTM and ANQGSEA. The CDR3 protein is CSAIAGGAETQYF. The DNA for the CDR3 is TGCAGCGCAATAGCGGGGGGGGCGGAGACCCAGTACTTC.

The chain employs TRBV5-1 and TRBJ2-2, with 8 bases lining up with TRBD2. The CDR3 is made up of 15 amino acids. Germline values: CDR1 SGHRS, CDR2 YFSETQ. The V gene end was trimmed by 0 bases and the J gene end by 5 bases; junction bases not matched to a gene: 3. The CDR3 DNA sequence: TGCGCCAGCAGCTTGGCGACTAGCGATACCGGGGAGCTGTTTTTT. It translates to CASSLATSDTGELFF.

The chain couples TRBV7-1 to TRBJ2-4; TRBD1 aligns across 10 bases. TRBV7-1 is identified as an open reading frame with a role that is uncertain. CDR3 length equals 14 residues. Trimming took 4 bases from V and 8 from J; bases not matched to a gene: 5. The CDR3 DNA reads TGTGCCAGCAGCTTACAAGGACAGGGGGACATTCAGTACTTC. Translated: CASSLQGQGDIQYF.

V usage is TRBV15 and J usage is TRBJ1-1, with D maybe TRBD1 (5 bases). The CDR3 is 15 amino acids. Germline V gene data show CDR1 as LNHNV and CDR2 as YYDKDF (reference sequence). V was cut by 1 base and J by 7 bases, with 16 bases left in between. CDR3 DNA: TGTGCCACCAGCAGAGGCGGGACCTTGAGTATTGAAGCTTTCTTT. Amino acids: CATSRGGTLSIEAFF.

This sequence joins TRBV5-1 and TRBJ1-1; 7 nucleotides agree with TRBD1. Germline CDR1 reads SGHRS; CDR2 reads YFSETQ. Unmatched junction bases numbered 4, after V lost 0 bases and J lost 2 bases. The CDR3 spans 15 residues. The CDR3 nucleotides are TGCGCCAGCAGCTTGGCCGGGACAGCAAACACTGAAGCTTTCTTT. It yields the protein CASSLAGTANTEAFF.

The rearrangement joins TRBV18 to TRBJ1-3; D not resolved. The CDR3 covers 16 residues. In germline, CDR1 is KGHSH, CDR2 LQKENI. V was clipped by 2 bases and J by 4 bases, with 15 bases between them. The CDR3 coding sequence is TGTGCCAGCTCACCAAATCCCTCCGCTCTCGGAAACACCATATATTTT. This sequence encodes CASSPNPSALGNTIYF.

The chain has TRBV5-1 and TRBJ2-2; 8 bases agree with TRBD1. CDR1 and CDR2 from the germline V gene are SGHRS and YFSETQ. This CDR3 is 14 amino acids long. The ends lost 2 bases at V and 5 bases at J; junction bases unmatched: 2. The CDR3 DNA reads TGCGCCAGCAGCTTTTGGACAGGGACCGGGGAGCTGTTTTTT. Its protein product is CASSFWTGTGELFF.

The gene calls are TRBV18 and TRBJ2-7; 7 nucleotides match TRBD1. From germline, CDR1 is KGHSH and CDR2 LQKENI. V was clipped by 3 bases and J by 8 bases; unmatched bases: 7. This CDR3 contains 13 residues. Written as DNA, the CDR3 is TGTGCCAGCTCACCTTTCCCGGACAGGAAGCAGTACTTC. The encoded protein is CASSPFPDRKQYF.

The chain uses TRBV18 and TRBJ2-2, with D perhaps TRBD1 (6 bases). The CDR3 loop spans 17 amino acids. CDR1 KGHSH and CDR2 LQKENI come from the germline V gene. Trimming shortened V by 6 bases and J by 6 bases, and 23 bases separated the two germline ends. CDR3 residues: CASSLDRPRASPGELFF. CDR3 in DNA: TGTGCCAGCTCCCTCGACAGGCCACGGGCCTCCCCCGGGGAGCTGTTTTTT.

The chain combines TRBV22-1 with TRBJ1-6. TRBV22-1 is noted as a pseudogene. The CDR3 sequence is 13 residues long. CDR3 protein: CASSAQLNSPLHF. As DNA, the CDR3 is TGTGCCAGCAGTGCCCAGCTTAATTCACCCCTCCACTTT.

This clone was counted a single time. This chain connects TRBV6-8 to TRBJ2-7, with D tentatively TRBD2 (5 bases). Germline CDR1 reads MNHGY; CDR2 reads SAAAGT. The length of the CDR3 is 13 residues. V was shortened by 2 bases and J by 0 bases, with 5 bases between the two germline ends. The CDR3 spells CASSYRDSYEQYF. The CDR3 DNA follows: TGTGCCAGCAGTTACCGGGACTCCTACGAGCAGTACTTC.

The rearrangement joins TRBV5-1 to TRBJ2-5, with a weak D call TRBD1 (6 bases). With 3 bases removed from V and 5 bases from J, the gap between germline ends came to 17 bases. The germline CDR1 and CDR2 sequences are SGHRS and YFSETQ. This CDR3 has 15 residues. DNA for the CDR3: TGCGCCAGCAGCTCCTCAGGGGTCTGGGGGGAGACCCAGTACTTC. Translating it yields CASSSSGVWGETQYF.